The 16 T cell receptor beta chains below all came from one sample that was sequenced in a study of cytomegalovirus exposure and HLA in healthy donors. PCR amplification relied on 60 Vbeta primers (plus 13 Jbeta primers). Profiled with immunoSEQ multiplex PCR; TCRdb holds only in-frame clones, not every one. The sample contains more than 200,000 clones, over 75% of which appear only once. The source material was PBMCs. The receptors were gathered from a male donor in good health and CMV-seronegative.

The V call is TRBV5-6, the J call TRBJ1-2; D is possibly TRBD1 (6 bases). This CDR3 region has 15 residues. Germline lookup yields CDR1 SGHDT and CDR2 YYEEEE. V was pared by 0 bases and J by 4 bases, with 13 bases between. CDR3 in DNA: TGTGCCAGCAGCTTGGAACTTGGACAGATCTATGGCTACACCTTC. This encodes CASSLELGQIYGYTF.

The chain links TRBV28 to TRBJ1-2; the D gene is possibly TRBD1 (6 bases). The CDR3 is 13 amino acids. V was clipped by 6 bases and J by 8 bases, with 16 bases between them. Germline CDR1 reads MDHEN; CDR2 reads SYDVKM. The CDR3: CASRPDPQGGYTF. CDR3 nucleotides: TGTGCCAGCAGGCCGGACCCTCAGGGGGGCTACACCTTC.

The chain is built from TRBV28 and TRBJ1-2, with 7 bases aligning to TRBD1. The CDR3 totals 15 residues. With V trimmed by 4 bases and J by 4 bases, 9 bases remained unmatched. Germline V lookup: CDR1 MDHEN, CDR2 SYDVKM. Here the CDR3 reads CASSSRGGAAYGYTF. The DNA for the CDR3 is TGTGCCAGCAGTTCGAGAGGGGGCGCCGCCTATGGCTACACCTTC.

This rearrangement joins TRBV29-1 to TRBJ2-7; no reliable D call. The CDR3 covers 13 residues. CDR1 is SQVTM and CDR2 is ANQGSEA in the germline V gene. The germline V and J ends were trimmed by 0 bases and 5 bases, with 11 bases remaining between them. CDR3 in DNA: TGCAGCGTTGAAGATCACAGAAAAGACGAGCAGTACTTC. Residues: CSVEDHRKDEQYF.

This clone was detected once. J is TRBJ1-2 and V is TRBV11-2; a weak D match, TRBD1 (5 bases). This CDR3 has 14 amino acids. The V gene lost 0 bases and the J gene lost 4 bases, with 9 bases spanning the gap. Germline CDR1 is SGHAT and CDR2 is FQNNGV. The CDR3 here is CASSLEAGFYGYTF. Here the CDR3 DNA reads TGTGCCAGCAGCTTAGAGGCAGGGTTCTATGGCTACACCTTC.

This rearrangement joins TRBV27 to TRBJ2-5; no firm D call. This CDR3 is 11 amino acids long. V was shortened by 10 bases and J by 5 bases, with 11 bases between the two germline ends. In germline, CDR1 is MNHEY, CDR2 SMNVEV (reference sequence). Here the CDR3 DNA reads TGTGCCACCCTCCGCGAGGAGACCCAGTACTTC. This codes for CATLREETQYF.

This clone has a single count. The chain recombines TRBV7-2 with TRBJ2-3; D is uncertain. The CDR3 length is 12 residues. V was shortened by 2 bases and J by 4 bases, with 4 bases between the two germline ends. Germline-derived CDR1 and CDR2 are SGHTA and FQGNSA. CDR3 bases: TGTGCCAGCAGCTTATCTCCAGATACGCAGTATTTT. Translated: CASSLSPDTQYF. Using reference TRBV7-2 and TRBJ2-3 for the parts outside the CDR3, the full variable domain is GAGVSQSPSNKVTEKGKDVELRCDPISGHTALYWYRQSLGQGLEFLIYFQGNSAPDKSGLPSDRFSAERTGGSVSTLTIQRTQQEDSAVYLCASSLSPDTQYFGPGTRLTVL.

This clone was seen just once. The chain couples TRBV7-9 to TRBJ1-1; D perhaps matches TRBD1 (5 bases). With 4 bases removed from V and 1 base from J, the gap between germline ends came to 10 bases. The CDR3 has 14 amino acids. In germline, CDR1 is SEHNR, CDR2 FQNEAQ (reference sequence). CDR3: CASSYFTGNTEAFF. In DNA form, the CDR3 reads TGTGCCAGCAGCTATTTCACAGGGAACACTGAAGCTTTCTTT.

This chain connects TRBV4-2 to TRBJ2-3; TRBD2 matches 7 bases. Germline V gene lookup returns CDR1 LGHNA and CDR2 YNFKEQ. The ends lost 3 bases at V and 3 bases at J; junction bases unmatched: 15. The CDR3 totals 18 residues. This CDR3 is CASSQDPSGVGGTDTQYF. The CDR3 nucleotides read TGTGCCAGCAGCCAGGACCCTAGCGGAGTCGGGGGTACAGATACGCAGTATTTT.

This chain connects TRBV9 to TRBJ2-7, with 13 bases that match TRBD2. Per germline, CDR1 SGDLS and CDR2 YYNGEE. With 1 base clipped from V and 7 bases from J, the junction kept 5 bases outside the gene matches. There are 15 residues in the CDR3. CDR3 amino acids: CASSVTSGGAGEQYF. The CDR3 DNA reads TGTGCCAGCAGCGTAACTAGCGGGGGGGCCGGGGAGCAGTACTTC.

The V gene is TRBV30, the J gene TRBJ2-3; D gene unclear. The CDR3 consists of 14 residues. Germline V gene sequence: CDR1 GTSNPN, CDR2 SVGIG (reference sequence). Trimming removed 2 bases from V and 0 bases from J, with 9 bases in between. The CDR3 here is CAWSRRGSTDTQYF. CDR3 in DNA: TGTGCCTGGAGTCGGAGAGGTAGCACAGATACGCAGTATTTT.

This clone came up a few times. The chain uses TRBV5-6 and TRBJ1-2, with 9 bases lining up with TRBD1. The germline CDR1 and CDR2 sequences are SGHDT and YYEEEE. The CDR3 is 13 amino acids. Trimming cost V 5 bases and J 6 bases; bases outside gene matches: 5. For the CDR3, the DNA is TGTGCCAGCAGACTGGGACAGGGCCATGGCTACACCTTC. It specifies CASRLGQGHGYTF.

CDR3 in DNA: TGTGCCATTGGGACAGGGCGATACACTGAAGCTTTCTTT. Protein sequence: CAIGTGRYTEAFF. This chain connects TRBV10-3 to TRBJ1-1; 9 positions match TRBD1. J lost 3 bases, V lost 9 bases, and 5 bases had no gene match. This CDR3 spans 13 amino acids. Germline CDR1 reads ENHRY; CDR2 reads SYGVKD.

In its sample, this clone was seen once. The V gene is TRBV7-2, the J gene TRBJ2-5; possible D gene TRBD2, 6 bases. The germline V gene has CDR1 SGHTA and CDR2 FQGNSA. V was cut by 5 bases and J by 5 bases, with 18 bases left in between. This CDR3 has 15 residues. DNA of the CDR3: TGTGCCAGCAGCCGCCGGGGGTCGGAGTGGGAGACCCAGTACTTC. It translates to CASSRRGSEWETQYF.

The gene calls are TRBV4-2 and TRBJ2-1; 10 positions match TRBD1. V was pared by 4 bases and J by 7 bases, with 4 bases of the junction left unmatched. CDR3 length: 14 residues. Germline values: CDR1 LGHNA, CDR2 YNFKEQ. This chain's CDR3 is CASSRLDRGNEQFF. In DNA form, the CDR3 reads TGTGCCAGCAGCCGCCTGGACAGGGGGAATGAGCAGTTCTTC.

CDR3 protein: CASSYSIGQVYNEQFF. As DNA, the CDR3 is TGTGCCAGCAGTTACTCGATCGGACAGGTCTACAATGAGCAGTTCTTC. The V call is TRBV6-5, the J call TRBJ2-1, with 7 bases fitting TRBD1. Germline CDR1 reads MNHEY; CDR2 reads SVGAGI. The CDR3 loop spans 16 amino acids. V trimming: 0 bases; J trimming: 3 bases; junction bases outside the gene matches: 5.